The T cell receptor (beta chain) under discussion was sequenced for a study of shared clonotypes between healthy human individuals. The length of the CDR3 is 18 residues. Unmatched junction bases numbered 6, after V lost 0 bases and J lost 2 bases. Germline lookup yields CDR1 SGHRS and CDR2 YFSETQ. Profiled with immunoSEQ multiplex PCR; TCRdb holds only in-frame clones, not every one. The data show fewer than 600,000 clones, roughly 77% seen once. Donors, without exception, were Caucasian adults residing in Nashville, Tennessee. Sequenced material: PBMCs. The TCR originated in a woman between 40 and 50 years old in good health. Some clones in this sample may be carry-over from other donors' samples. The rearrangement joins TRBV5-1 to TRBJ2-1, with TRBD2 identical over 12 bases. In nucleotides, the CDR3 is TGCGCCAGCAGCTTGGGGCTAGCGGGAGGGTCCGCCTACAATGAGCAGTTCTTC. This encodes CASSLGLAGGSAYNEQFF.